These 10 T cell receptor beta chains originate from one sample sequenced in a study of blood T cell repertoires in COVID-19. The data were produced by immunoSEQ multiplex PCR, yet TCRdb's version contains in-frame clones alone and is incomplete. The sample has about 260,000 clones; about 81% are singletons. The sequencing input was PBMCs or T cells enriched from blood (not recorded which). These receptors all stem from a man in his thirties or forties with acute COVID-19.

This chain links TRBV12-3 or TRBV12-4 with TRBJ1-2; D remains unclear. V lost 1 base and J lost 8, with 8 bases in between. CDR3 length: 12 amino acids. CDR3 sequence: CASSLDRGGYTF. The CDR3 nucleotides are TGTGCCAGCAGTTTAGACCGAGGGGGCTACACCTTC.

V gene TRBV20-1 combines with J gene TRBJ1-2; D gene unclear. The CDR3 totals 12 residues. The germline CDR1 and CDR2 sequences are DFQATT and SNEGSKA (reference sequence). V was trimmed by 3 bases and J by 1 base, leaving 6 bases between them. The CDR3: CSASPVNYGYTF. CDR3 in DNA: TGCAGTGCTAGTCCGGTTAACTATGGCTACACCTTC.

The V gene is TRBV28, the J gene TRBJ1-2; TRBD1 is a possible D gene (6 bases). Germline V gene lookup returns CDR1 MDHEN and CDR2 SYDVKM. V shed 6 bases and J shed 0 bases, with 17 bases lying between them. There are 16 residues in the CDR3. CDR3 sequence reads: CASRRQVVGTNYGYTF. DNA of the CDR3: TGTGCCAGCAGGAGACAGGTAGTGGGGACTAACTATGGCTACACCTTC.

The chain combines TRBV6-2 or TRBV6-3 with TRBJ1-1; 11 bases agree with TRBD1. V shed 6 bases, J shed 4 bases, and the junction held 16 bases outside the gene matches. The CDR3 runs 18 residues. Germline assignment: CDR1 MNHEY and CDR2 SVGEGT. CDR3 region: CASSGLYRDRGSSTEAFF. In DNA, the CDR3 is TGTGCCAGCAGCGGTCTCTACCGGGACAGGGGGTCGAGCACTGAAGCTTTCTTT.

The chain has TRBV29-1 and TRBJ2-1; perhaps TRBD2 as D (5 bases). The CDR3 extends over 10 amino acids. V gave up 3 bases and J gave up 10 bases, with 7 bases separating them. CDR1 is SQVTM, CDR2 ANQGSEA, per germline. The CDR3 nucleotides read TGCAGCGTTGACCGAGGGGAGCAGTTCTTC. Translation: CSVDRGEQFF.

The V gene is TRBV19, the J gene TRBJ1-1; possible D gene TRBD1, 5 bases. The V gene's germline CDR1 is LNHDA and CDR2 SQIVND (reference sequence). The length of the CDR3 is 13 residues. V shed 5 bases and J shed 2 bases, with 9 bases lying between them. The CDR3 nucleotides are TGTGCCAGTAGTCTTCAGGGTAACACTGAAGCTTTCTTT. Encoded protein: CASSLQGNTEAFF.

This chain uses TRBV6-2 or TRBV6-3 with TRBJ1-5; 12 nucleotides align to TRBD1. The CDR3 contains 19 residues. Looked up from germline, CDR1 is MNHEY and CDR2 is SVGEGT. The J segment lost 2 bases and the V segment lost 5 bases, leaving 13 bases of the junction unmatched. The CDR3 protein is CASSRGPGQGATGNQPQHF. The CDR3 bases are TGTGCCAGCAGTCGGGGTCCGGGACAGGGGGCGACTGGCAATCAGCCCCAGCATTTT.

This rearrangement joins TRBV5-8 to TRBJ2-3; 13 bases fit TRBD2. CDR3 length: 16 amino acids. The germline gives CDR1 SGHTS, CDR2 YDEGEE. V lost 4 bases to trimming and J lost 2 bases; unmatched junction nucleotides: 4. This CDR3 reads CASSKGLAGITDTQYF. The CDR3 nucleotides are TGTGCCAGCAGCAAGGGACTAGCGGGGATCACAGATACGCAGTATTTT.

The gene calls are TRBV2 and TRBJ2-3; no reliable D call. The CDR3 covers 13 residues. Germline CDR1 and CDR2: SNHLY and FYNNEI. The V end was cut by 8 bases, the J end by 2 bases, with 11 bases between. This CDR3 reads CASDTRFTDTQYF. Written as DNA, the CDR3 is TGTGCCAGCGACACACGGTTCACAGATACGCAGTATTTT.

The chain uses TRBV28 and TRBJ2-2; D is possibly TRBD1 (6 bases). CDR3 length: 14 residues. The V end lost 3 bases, the J end lost 6 bases, and 11 bases lay between the germline ends. Germline CDR1 MDHEN, CDR2 SYDVKM. The CDR3 spells CASSFGRGPGELFF. CDR3 nucleotide sequence: TGTGCCAGCAGTTTCGGCAGGGGCCCCGGGGAGCTGTTTTTT.